The sequence of this T cell receptor beta chain was determined in a study of CXCR3-negative and CXCR3-positive naive CD8 T cells. Findings of the study overall: Naive cells that were CXCR3-positive had more hydrophobic TRB CDR3s (compared with CXCR3-negative naive cells). Surface CD5 was comparable between naive subsets; TCR strength was inferred from TRB CDR3 properties. Similar TRBV-TRBJ usage was seen in naive cells (both CXCR3-negative and CXCR3-positive), but memory cells differed.

This CDR3 comprises 15 residues. Germline CDR1 and CDR2: SEHNR and FQNEAQ (reference sequence). As to this clonotype: Its antigen is unidentified.

Libraries of TRB cDNA were made by 5' RACE and carried UMIs. Each CDR3 protein gets one entry in TCRdb, which reprocessed the 5' RACE reads and gives no DNA. Its listing shows 75,000 to 90,000 distinct CDR3 sequences. This chain uses TRBV7-9 with TRBJ2-1; TCRdb's D call, TRBD1, is unchecked because there is no DNA. The sample comprised naive CXCR3+ CD8+ T cells from blood. The sample's subset: CD45RO-CCR7+CD27+CD95- naive CD8+ T cells expressing CXCR3 (TNR3+). The TCR originated in a human donor in good health. Some clones in this sample may be carry-over from other donors' samples. CDR3 sequence reads: CASSLGQVAPGEQFF.